Described below is a single TCR beta chain sequence and its context. This specimen belongs to a study of blood T cell repertoires in COVID-19. Across the study: Material from acute and convalescent COVID-19 was sourced from the United States, Italy and Spain. Sources were T cells, B-cell-depleted T cells, or PBMCs; the material itself was cDNA or gDNA.

In the study's own analysis: Estimates of nucleated cell counts were drawn from the amplification of reference gene primers. Clones were read by immunoSEQ multiplex PCR, and TCRdb kept only the in-frame ones, dropping some. Clone size and the V and J calls come from that table; the DNA yielded D and trimming. This sample yields 90,000 or so clones, of which 86% are seen a single time; 1.2% belongs to the top ten. The TCR originated in a man aged 80 or over with active or convalescent COVID-19. Sequenced material: peripheral blood.

As DNA, the CDR3 is TGTGCCAGCAGAGAACAGGGGAACGGAAACACCATATATTTT. Its protein is CASREQGNGNTIYF. The rearrangement joins TRBV5-6 to TRBJ1-3, with 7 bases identical to TRBD1. The CDR3 covers 14 residues. With 5 bases clipped from V and 4 bases from J, the junction kept 6 bases outside the gene matches. Germline V gene sequence: CDR1 SGHDT, CDR2 YYEEEE.